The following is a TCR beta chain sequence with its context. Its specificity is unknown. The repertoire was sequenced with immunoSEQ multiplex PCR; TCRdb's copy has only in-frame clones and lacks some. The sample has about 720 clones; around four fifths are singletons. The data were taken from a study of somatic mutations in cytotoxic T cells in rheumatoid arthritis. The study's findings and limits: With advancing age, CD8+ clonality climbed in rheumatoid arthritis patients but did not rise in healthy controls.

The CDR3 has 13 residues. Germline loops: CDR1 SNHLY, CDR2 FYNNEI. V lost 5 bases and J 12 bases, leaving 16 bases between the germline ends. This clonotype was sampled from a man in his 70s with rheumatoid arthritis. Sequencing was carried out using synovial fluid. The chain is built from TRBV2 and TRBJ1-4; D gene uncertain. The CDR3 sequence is CASSREGRAELFF. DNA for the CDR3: TGTGCCAGCAGTAGGGAGGGTAGGGCGGAACTGTTTTTT.